Shown below are 28 T cell receptor beta chains from a single sample sequenced in a study of T cells after yellow fever vaccination. Using its own MiXCR run on the 5' RACE reads, TCRdb lists one record per CDR3 protein. This table has 300,000 to 350,000 distinct CDR3 sequences, about 4% appearing once. Sample: PBMCs, taken 5 days after the yellow fever booster vaccination. The receptors were gathered from a man younger than 35 who received the YFV17D yellow fever vaccine.

In this sample, this clonotype turned up a few times. The V gene is TRBV7-9, the J gene TRBJ1-6; D gene uncertain. The length of the CDR3 is 13 residues. Per the germline V gene, CDR1 is SEHNR and CDR2 is FQNEAQ (reference sequence). V was trimmed by 5 bases and J by 7 bases, leaving 9 bases between them. This CDR3 is CASSLYSNSPLHF. The DNA of the CDR3 is TGTGCCAGCAGCCTATACTCGAATTCACCCCTCCACTTT. The full variable domain, rest sourced from reference TRBV7-9 and TRBJ1-6, is DTGVSQNPRHKITKRGQNVTFRCDPISEHNRLYWYRQTLGQGPEFLTYFQNEAQLEKSRLLSDRFSAERPKGSFSTLEIQRTEQGDSAMYLCASSLYSNSPLHFGNGTRLTVT.

There are many counts of this clonotype. The V and J genes are TRBV20-1 and TRBJ2-7; D is ambiguous. This CDR3 contains 13 residues. Trimming stripped 1 base from V and 2 bases from J, with 9 bases between. Germline CDR1 reads DFQATT; CDR2 reads SNEGSKA (reference sequence). CDR3 nucleotide sequence: TGCAGTGCTAGAGGAACCGAGGCCTACGAGCAGTACTTC. Translation gives CSARGTEAYEQYF.

This clonotype was counted ten times or more. This rearrangement joins TRBV5-1 to TRBJ2-3; no definite D call. Between the trimmed V and J ends, which lost 1 base and 3 bases, there was a span of 9 bases. Germline CDR1 SGHRS, CDR2 YFSETQ. The CDR3 runs 14 residues. The CDR3 sequence is CASSLLGWTDTQYF. DNA of the CDR3: TGCGCCAGCAGCTTGTTGGGCTGGACAGATACGCAGTATTTT.

This clonotype was counted at least ten times. The chain employs TRBV28 and TRBJ1-2, with D unclear. With 3 bases removed from V and 4 bases from J, the gap between germline ends came to 18 bases. The CDR3 length is 16 residues. Germline V CDR1 and CDR2: MDHEN, SYDVKM. The CDR3 region is CASSFHPSGSGYGYTF. The CDR3 DNA reads TGTGCCAGCAGTTTCCATCCGTCGGGGAGCGGCTATGGCTACACCTTC.

This clonotype came up many times. The genes are TRBV7-9 and TRBJ2-3; 8 nucleotides line up with TRBD1. The V gene's germline CDR1 is SEHNR and CDR2 FQNEAQ (reference sequence). V lost 3 bases and J lost 1; bases outside the gene matches: 6. This CDR3 has 16 residues. CDR3 region: CASSFQGARGTDTQYF. The DNA for the CDR3 is TGTGCCAGCAGCTTTCAGGGGGCGCGGGGCACAGATACGCAGTATTTT.

This clonotype was seen a few times. V usage is TRBV20-1 and J usage is TRBJ2-7; D not resolved. The length of the CDR3 is 13 residues. V gave up 5 bases and J gave up 0 bases, with 11 bases separating them. Germline CDR1 DFQATT, CDR2 SNEGSKA (reference sequence). CDR3 residues: CSARTQSSYEQYF. The CDR3 DNA sequence: TGCAGTGCTCGGACCCAGAGCTCCTACGAGCAGTACTTC.

The V gene is TRBV10-3, the J gene TRBJ1-2, with a tentative D call TRBD1 (5 bases). Trimming cost V 0 bases and J 4 bases, with 12 bases left between them. Germline V gene lookup returns CDR1 ENHRY and CDR2 SYGVKD. The CDR3 has 15 residues. The CDR3 DNA sequence: TGTGCCATCAGTGAGTCTCATCGGGACGGCTATGGCTACACCTTC. Amino acids: CAISESHRDGYGYTF.

This clonotype has a handful of counts. The chain combines TRBV3-2 with TRBJ2-3; the D call of TRBD2 is as the table states it, not checked on the DNA. TRBV3-2 is assigned pseudogene status. The CDR3 totals 19 residues. CDR3 loop: CASSQAPEGWEACTDTQYF. The DNA for the CDR3 is TGTGCCAGCAGCCAAGCTCCCGAAGGCTGGGAGGCGTGCACAGATACGCAGTATTTT.

In this sample, this clonotype turned up a few times. The CDR3 DNA sequence: TGTGCCAGCAGCGTAGGAGGTCCCGGGGACAGAAACACTGAAGCTTTCTTT. Translating gives CASSVGGPGDRNTEAFF. The V and J genes are TRBV9 and TRBJ1-1; the match to TRBD1 covers 7 bases. The V and J ends lost 0 bases and 2 bases, in that order; junction bases with no gene match: 10. CDR3 size: 17 residues. The germline CDR1 and CDR2 sequences are SGDLS and YYNGEE.

This clonotype was seen a handful of times. At one boundary the junction diverges from the germline segment, which might be a read error. The chain links TRBV7-9 to TRBJ2-2, with D possibly matching TRBD1 (6 bases). Germline V gives CDR1 SEHNR, CDR2 FQNEAQ (reference sequence). The CDR3 extends over 14 amino acids. CDR3 sequence: CVCSGQTNTGELFF. Written as DNA, the CDR3 is TGCGTATGTAGTGGACAGACTAACACCGGGGAGCTGTTTTTT.

This clonotype was found many times. The chain has TRBV2 and TRBJ2-1; D is unclear. There are 13 residues in the CDR3. The V end lost 5 bases, the J end lost 8 bases, and 13 bases lay between the germline ends. Germline lookup yields CDR1 SNHLY and CDR2 FYNNEI. CDR3 loop: CASSPKLTYEQFF. The DNA of the CDR3 is TGTGCCAGCAGTCCCAAGTTAACGTATGAGCAGTTCTTC.

This clonotype appeared a few times. V and J are TRBV20-1 and TRBJ2-1; 8 positions agree with TRBD2. Germline values: CDR1 DFQATT, CDR2 SNEGSKA (reference sequence). The CDR3 covers 13 residues. Trimming cost V 1 base and J 8 bases; bases outside gene matches: 4. CDR3: CSARGGGFDEQFF. CDR3 DNA sequence: TGCAGTGCTAGAGGCGGGGGGTTCGATGAGCAGTTCTTC.

This clonotype was seen repeatedly, ten times or more. The CDR3 DNA follows: TGCGCCAGCAGCTTGATGTCAGGAGAAAATGAGCAGTTCTTC. This codes for CASSLMSGENEQFF. The chain is built from TRBV5-1 and TRBJ2-1; unclear D gene. Germline assignment: CDR1 SGHRS and CDR2 YFSETQ. The CDR3 totals 14 residues. Trimming removed 1 base at V and 7 bases at J, with 12 bases between. The entire variable domain, with the rest obtained from reference TRBV5-1 and TRBJ2-1, is as follows: KAGVTQTPRYLIKTRGQQVTLSCSPISGHRSVSWYQQTPGQGLQFLFEYFSETQRNKGNFPGRFSGRQFSNSRSEMNVSTLELGDSALYLCASSLMSGENEQFFGPGTRLTVL.

This clonotype was found a few times. V usage is TRBV7-2 and J usage is TRBJ1-2; TRBD1 agrees at 8 bases. This CDR3 comprises 13 residues. The J segment lost 6 bases and the V segment lost 4 bases, leaving 4 bases of the junction unmatched. The V gene's germline CDR1 is SGHTA and CDR2 FQGNSA. Here the CDR3 DNA reads TGTGCCAGCAGCTCGCTACAGGGGGATGGCTACACCTTC. Translating it yields CASSSLQGDGYTF.

This clonotype turned up a few times. This rearrangement joins TRBV2 to TRBJ2-7; the D is unclear. The CDR3 is made up of 11 amino acids. CDR1 and CDR2 (germline): SNHLY, FYNNEI. Deletions cut 3 bases from V and 2 bases from J, with 2 bases between. The DNA for the CDR3 is TGTGCCAGCAGTGACGCCTACGAGCAGTACGTC. This gives the protein CASSDAYEQYV.

This sequence joins TRBV5-6 and TRBJ1-5; D might be TRBD1 (6 bases). The germline CDR1 and CDR2 sequences are SGHDT and YYEEEE. The CDR3 length is 14 residues. The V and J ends lost 4 bases and 7 bases respectively, with 15 bases between them. The CDR3 spells CASSLTGRGQPQHF. The CDR3 DNA sequence: TGTGCCAGCAGCCTGACAGGACGAGGGCAGCCCCAGCATTTT. Full variable domain (remainder filled in from reference TRBV5-6 and TRBJ1-5): DAGVTQSPTHLIKTRGQQVTLRCSPKSGHDTVSWYQQALGQGPQFIFQYYEEEERQRGNFPDRFSGHQFPNYSSELNVNALLLGDSALYLCASSLTGRGQPQHFGDGTRLSIL.

This clonotype appeared many times. The chain links TRBV20-1 to TRBJ1-2; TRBD1 might be the D (5 bases). V lost 6 bases to trimming and J lost 4 bases, with 9 bases between them. The CDR3 has 11 residues. In germline, CDR1 is DFQATT, CDR2 SNEGSKA (reference sequence). CDR3 amino acids: CSAWGTYGYTF. The CDR3 DNA is TGCAGTGCATGGGGGACCTATGGCTACACCTTC.

This clonotype was seen more than once but under ten times. The chain couples TRBV2 to TRBJ2-2; D might be TRBD1 (5 bases). This CDR3 is 12 amino acids long. Trimming left V 7 bases short and J 8 bases short, with 11 bases between. Germline V CDR1 and CDR2: SNHLY, FYNNEI. The CDR3 loop is CASTPRTGELFF. The CDR3 bases are TGTGCCAGCACCCCCAGGACAGGGGAGCTGTTTTTT.

This clonotype was seen only a few times. This chain joins TRBV25-1 and TRBJ1-6; D is perhaps TRBD1 (6 bases). The CDR3 length is 14 residues. Germline CDR1 is MGHDK and CDR2 is SYGVNS. V dropped 8 bases and J dropped 9 bases, with 17 bases sitting between them. The CDR3 DNA reads as TGTGCCAGCCATGGGGGTGAGGGGGGTTCACCCCTCCACTTT. Translating gives CASHGGEGGSPLHF.

In DNA form, the CDR3 reads TGCAGTGCTAGACCGACAGGGGGCCTCTCTGGGGCCAACGTCCTGACTTTC. Protein: CSARPTGGLSGANVLTF. The chain uses TRBV20-1 and TRBJ2-6, with 10 nucleotides matching TRBD1. The CDR3 consists of 17 residues. CDR1 is DFQATT and CDR2 is SNEGSKA in the germline V gene (reference sequence). Trimming at V came to 2 bases and at J to 0 bases, leaving 4 bases not matched to a gene.

The table lists this clonotype with a few counts. The chain uses TRBV4-1 and TRBJ2-1, with D possibly being TRBD1 or TRBD2 (5 bases each). The V end lost 8 bases, the J end lost 7 bases, and 18 bases lay between the germline ends. CDR3 length equals 14 residues. The germline CDR1 and CDR2 sequences are MGHRA and YSYEKL. This CDR3 reads CASDAGGQPNEQFF. CDR3 DNA: TGCGCCAGCGACGCCGGAGGACAACCAAATGAGCAGTTCTTC.

The chain is built from TRBV7-2 and TRBJ2-6; the D gene could be TRBD1 or TRBD2 (5 bases each). The length of the CDR3 is 17 residues. Germline V gene sequence: CDR1 SGHTA, CDR2 FQGNSA. The ends were cut back, 5 bases at V and 3 bases at J, with 17 bases in the middle. CDR3: CASSQGDQRSGANVLTF. The CDR3, as DNA: TGTGCCAGCAGCCAAGGGGACCAGAGGAGTGGGGCCAACGTCCTGACTTTC.

A few counts support this clonotype. The CDR3 region is CASSQGRQGSSGNTIYF. The CDR3 DNA reads TGCGCCAGCAGCCAAGGAAGACAGGGTTCATCTGGAAACACCATATATTTT. The chain is built from TRBV4-1 and TRBJ1-3, with TRBD1 matching over 7 bases. The CDR3 covers 17 residues. The V gene end was trimmed by 1 base and the J gene end by 1 base; junction bases not matched to a gene: 7. Germline lookup yields CDR1 MGHRA and CDR2 YSYEKL.

V and J are TRBV12-3 or TRBV12-4 and TRBJ1-4; D perhaps matches TRBD1 (5 bases). The CDR3 length is 16 residues. The V end lost 5 bases, the J end lost 0 bases, and 13 bases lay between the germline ends. The CDR3 DNA sequence: TGTGCCAGCAGTCACGGGGGGAGGGCAACTAATGAAAAACTGTTTTTT. Protein: CASSHGGRATNEKLFF.

This clonotype has at least ten counts. The V gene is TRBV20-1, the J gene TRBJ2-7; no clear D. The CDR3 covers 13 residues. CDR1 and CDR2 from the germline V gene are DFQATT and SNEGSKA (reference sequence). V lost 3 bases to trimming and J lost 7 bases, with 16 bases between them. In DNA form, the CDR3 reads TGCAGTGCTAGTACTCCTACATGGCGAGAGCAGTACGTC. Translating it yields CSASTPTWREQYV.

This clonotype was observed many times. The genes are TRBV20-1 and TRBJ1-5, with D uncertain. The CDR3 spans 15 residues. Germline CDR1 DFQATT, CDR2 SNEGSKA (reference sequence). V gave up 5 bases and J gave up 1 base, with 15 bases separating them. The CDR3 loop is CSAPQGGQSNQPQHF. The CDR3 DNA follows: TGCAGTGCTCCCCAAGGCGGGCAAAGCAATCAGCCCCAGCATTTT.

This clonotype was counted at least ten times. J is TRBJ1-1 and V is TRBV9, with D tentatively TRBD1 (5 bases). The CDR3 has 13 amino acids. V was clipped by 2 bases and J by 3 bases, with 8 bases between them. Germline V lookup: CDR1 SGDLS, CDR2 YYNGEE. CDR3 nucleotides: TGTGCCAGCAGCGTCCGGGGGGACACTGAAGCTTTCTTT. Its protein is CASSVRGDTEAFF.

The genes are TRBV15 and TRBJ2-3, with a tentative D call TRBD2 (7 bases). Germline V lookup: CDR1 LNHNV, CDR2 YYDKDF (reference sequence). The CDR3 has 16 amino acids. Between the trimmed V and J ends, which lost 4 bases and 2 bases, there was a span of 16 bases. The CDR3 sequence is CATSTQGGGLTDTQYF. The CDR3 DNA reads TGTGCCACCAGCACCCAAGGGGGGGGACTCACAGATACGCAGTATTTT.